These 10 T cell receptor beta chains came from one sample sequenced in a study of control samples from healthy donors and cancer patients. Some clones are missing from TCRdb's copy, which holds only in-frame ones; the method was immunoSEQ multiplex PCR. Among 65,000 to 100,000 clones listed, 87% were seen once. Sequences were obtained from blood. All receptors derive from a man aged 50 to 59 in good health.

The chain links TRBV9 to TRBJ2-5; 7 bases align to TRBD2. V shed 3 bases and J 2 bases; nucleotides not matched to a gene: 10. The CDR3 is 16 residues long. Germline V lookup: CDR1 SGDLS, CDR2 YYNGEE. The CDR3, as DNA: TGTGCCAGCAGCGGAGGGTTAGCGGGTAATCAAGAGACCCAGTACTTC. Its protein product is CASSGGLAGNQETQYF.

V is TRBV18 and J is TRBJ2-7; D is tentatively TRBD1 or TRBD2 (6 bases each). The CDR3 covers 14 residues. CDR1 is KGHSH, CDR2 LQKENI, per germline. Trimming shortened V by 4 bases and J by 7 bases, and 17 bases separated the two germline ends. In DNA form, the CDR3 reads TGTGCCAGCTCACGAGTCGGGGGCTGGGGAGAGCAGTACGTC. Protein: CASSRVGGWGEQYV.

J is TRBJ1-1 and V is TRBV29-1; TRBD1 agrees at 8 bases. The CDR3 has 13 residues. Germline CDR1 and CDR2: SQVTM and ANQGSEA. With 7 bases clipped from V and 1 base from J, the junction kept 5 bases outside the gene matches. The CDR3 region has the DNA TGCAGCGGGGGGGACAGGACGAACACTGAAGCTTTCTTT. Protein: CSGGDRTNTEAFF. Full variable domain (missing parts from reference TRBV29-1 and TRBJ1-1): SAVISQKPSRDICQRGTSLTIQCQVDSQVTMMFWYRQQPGQSLTLIATANQGSEATYESGFVIDKFPISRPNLTFSTLTVSNMSPEDSSIYLCSGGDRTNTEAFFGQGTRLTVV.

The genes are TRBV9 and TRBJ1-3; D remains unclear. The CDR3 has 15 residues. Per the germline V gene, CDR1 is SGDLS and CDR2 is YYNGEE. Trimming removed 4 bases from V and 3 bases from J, with 14 bases in between. CDR3 sequence reads: CASSTLSGGGNTIYF. CDR3 nucleotide sequence: TGTGCCAGCAGCACGCTCTCGGGAGGTGGAAACACCATATATTTT.

J is TRBJ1-5 and V is TRBV2; TRBD1 is a possible D gene (6 bases). V was clipped by 6 bases and J by 3 bases, with 12 bases between them. CDR1 and CDR2 (germline): SNHLY, FYNNEI. The CDR3 extends over 14 amino acids. The CDR3 bases are TGTGCCAGCAGGGACAGACAATACAATCAGCCCCAGCATTTT. Translated: CASRDRQYNQPQHF.

The rearrangement links TRBV15 to TRBJ1-4, with 7 bases that match TRBD1. The germline V gene has CDR1 LNHNV and CDR2 YYDKDF (reference sequence). This CDR3 is built from 15 residues. Germline trimming cut 0 bases from V and 12 bases from J; bases unmatched to any gene: 10. The CDR3: CATSREPTGPGELFF. The DNA of the CDR3 is TGTGCCACCAGCAGAGAGCCGACAGGGCCGGGGGAACTGTTTTTT.

The chain links TRBV19 to TRBJ2-3; 9 bases line up with TRBD2. This CDR3 has 16 residues. The germline V gene has CDR1 LNHDA and CDR2 SQIVND (reference sequence). The CDR3 DNA follows: TGTGCTACCGCTGCGGCTAGCGGGACTTACACAGATACGCAGTATTTT. Its protein is CATAAASGTYTDTQYF.

This rearrangement joins TRBV2 to TRBJ1-2; possibly TRBD1 for D (5 bases). The CDR3 contains 14 residues. Trimming removed 7 bases at V and 4 bases at J, with 16 bases between. CDR1 and CDR2 (germline): SNHLY, FYNNEI. In DNA, the CDR3 is TGTGCCAGCACACCCGAGGGGACTTCCTATGGCTACACCTTC. Translated: CASTPEGTSYGYTF. The full variable domain, in which reference TRBV2 and TRBJ1-2 provide the parts outside the CDR3, is EPEVTQTPSHQVTQMGQEVILRCVPISNHLYFYWYRQILGQKVEFLVSFYNNEISEKSEIFDDQFSVERPDGSNFTLKIRSTKLEDSAMYFCASTPEGTSYGYTFGSGTRLTVV.

The chain carries TRBV24-1 and TRBJ1-5; 7 nucleotides align to TRBD1. V trimming: 2 bases; J trimming: 6 bases; junction bases outside the gene matches: 9. The CDR3 consists of 16 residues. Germline V gene data show CDR1 as KGHDR and CDR2 as SFDVKD. CDR3 protein: CATSDSRQGVSQPQHF. The CDR3, as DNA: TGTGCCACCAGTGATTCGAGGCAGGGGGTATCTCAGCCCCAGCATTTT.

The CDR3 is CATSLEGNTGELFF. In DNA, the CDR3 is TGTGCCACCTCACTAGAAGGGAACACCGGGGAGCTGTTTTTT. The chain uses TRBV4-2 and TRBJ2-2, with D possibly being TRBD2 (5 bases). The CDR3 has 14 amino acids. Germline CDR1 LGHNA, CDR2 YNFKEQ. The V end was cut by 10 bases, the J end by 1 base, with 13 bases between.